This TCR beta chain was recorded in a study of PD-1 blockade in classical Hodgkin lymphoma. General study findings and limits: Anyone who began nivolumab under 1 year after ASCT was excluded. While CD8+ TCR diversity did not rise significantly by C4D1, CD4+ TCR diversity did. Complete responders' baseline diversity resembled that of newly diagnosed patients. Newly diagnosed patients had baseline TCR diversity that was reportedly lower than that of healthy donors.

Relapse was seen in all patients after autologous stem cell transplantation, and brentuximab vedotin exposure was variable. As to this clone: What it binds is not known.

The assay was immunoSEQ multiplex PCR, and TCRdb's table has in-frame clones only and misses some. The sample carries 15,000 or so clones, roughly 80% recorded once. V was shortened by 7 bases and J by 5 bases, with 17 bases between the two germline ends. CDR1 is LNHNV, CDR2 YYDKDF, per germline (reference sequence). The CDR3 is 14 residues long. The sample in question was peripheral blood mononuclear cells (PBMCs), obtained at baseline. The receptor's source is a human donor with classical Hodgkin lymphoma. V and J are TRBV15 and TRBJ1-1, with D perhaps TRBD1 (5 bases). The CDR3 DNA follows: TGTGCCACCAATGAGGGAGGGGAGGTAACTGAAGCTTTCTTT. This translates into CATNEGGEVTEAFF.